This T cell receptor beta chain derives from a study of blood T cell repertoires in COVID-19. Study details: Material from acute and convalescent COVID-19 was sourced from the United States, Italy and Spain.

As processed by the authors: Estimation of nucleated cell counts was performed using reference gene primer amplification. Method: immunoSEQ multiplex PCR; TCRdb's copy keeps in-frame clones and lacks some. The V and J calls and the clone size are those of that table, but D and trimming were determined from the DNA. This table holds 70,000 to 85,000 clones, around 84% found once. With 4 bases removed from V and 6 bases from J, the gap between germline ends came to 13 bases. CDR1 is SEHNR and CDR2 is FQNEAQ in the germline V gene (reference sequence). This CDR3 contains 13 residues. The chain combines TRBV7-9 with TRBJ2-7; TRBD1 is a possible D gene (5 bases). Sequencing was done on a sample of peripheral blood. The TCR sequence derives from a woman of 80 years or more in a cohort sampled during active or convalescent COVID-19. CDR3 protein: CASSSTVLGEQYF. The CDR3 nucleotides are TGTGCCAGCAGCTCGACAGTCTTGGGCGAGCAGTACTTC.